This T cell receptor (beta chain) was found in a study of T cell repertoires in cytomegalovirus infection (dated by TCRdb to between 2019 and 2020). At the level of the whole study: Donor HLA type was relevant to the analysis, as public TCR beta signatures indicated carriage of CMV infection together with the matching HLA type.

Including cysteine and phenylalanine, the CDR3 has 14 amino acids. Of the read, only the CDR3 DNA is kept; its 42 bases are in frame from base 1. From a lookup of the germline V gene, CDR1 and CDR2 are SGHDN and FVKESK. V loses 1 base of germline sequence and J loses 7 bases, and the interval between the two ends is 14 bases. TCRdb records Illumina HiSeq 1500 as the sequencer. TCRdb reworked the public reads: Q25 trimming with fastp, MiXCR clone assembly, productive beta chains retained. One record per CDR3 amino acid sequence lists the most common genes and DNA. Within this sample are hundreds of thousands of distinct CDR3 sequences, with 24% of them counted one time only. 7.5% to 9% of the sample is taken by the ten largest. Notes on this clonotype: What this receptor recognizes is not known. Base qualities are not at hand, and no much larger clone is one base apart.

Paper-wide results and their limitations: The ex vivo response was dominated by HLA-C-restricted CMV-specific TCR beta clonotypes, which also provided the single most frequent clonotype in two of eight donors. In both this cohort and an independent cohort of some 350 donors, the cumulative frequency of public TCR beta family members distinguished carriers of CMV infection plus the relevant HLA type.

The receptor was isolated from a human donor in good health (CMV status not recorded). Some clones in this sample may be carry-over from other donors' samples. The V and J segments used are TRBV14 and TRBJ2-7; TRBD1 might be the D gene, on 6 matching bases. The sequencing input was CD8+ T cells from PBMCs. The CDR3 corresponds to CASSQVSQRGEQYF. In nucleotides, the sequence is TGTGCCAGCAGCCAAGTGAGCCAGAGGGGGGAGCAGTACTTC. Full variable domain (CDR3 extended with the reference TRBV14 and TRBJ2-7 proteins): EAGVTQFPSHSVIEKGQTVTLRCDPISGHDNLYWYRRVMGKEIKFLLHFVKESKQDESGMPNNRFLAERTGGTYSTLKVQPAELEDSGVYFCASSQVSQRGEQYFGPGTRLTVT.